The 5 T cell receptor beta chains presented below share a single source sample, sequenced in a study of T cells in Graves' hyperthyroidism and ophthalmopathy. The TCR beta CDR3 regions underwent amplification using RNA transcripts as the source. The HTBI primer set served for first-round RT-PCR of the TCR CDR3. TCRdb re-analysed the multiplex PCR reads in MiXCR, keeping a single row per CDR3 protein. Among 490,000 or so distinct CDR3 sequences, roughly 22% were seen once, and the ten largest hold around 50%. Sample: blood. The receptor source for this set is a woman in her 70s with Graves' ophthalmopathy.

This chain joins TRBV30 and TRBJ1-1, with D possibly matching TRBD1 (5 bases). V was clipped by 4 bases and J by 1 base, with 10 bases between them. Looked up from germline, CDR1 is GTSNPN and CDR2 is SVGIG (reference sequence). This CDR3 spans 13 amino acids. The DNA for the CDR3 is TGTGCCTGGATTCGGGGACCGAACACTGAAGCTTTCTTT. As protein: CAWIRGPNTEAFF.

The chain employs TRBV7-3 and TRBJ2-2; TRBD1 might be the D (5 bases). The CDR3 has 13 amino acids. With 0 bases removed from V and 7 bases from J, the gap between germline ends came to 6 bases. Germline loops: CDR1 SGHTA, CDR2 FQGTGA. The CDR3 region has the DNA TGTGCCAGCAGCTTAACAGGGGACGGGGAGCTGTTTTTT. It is translated as CASSLTGDGELFF.

This clonotype was observed once. This CDR3 reads CASSQVIWAGELFF. CDR3 nucleotides: TGCGCCAGCAGCCAAGTAATATGGGCCGGGGAGCTGTTTTTT. This sequence joins TRBV4-3 and TRBJ2-2; D remains unclear. V lost 1 base and J lost 6, with 9 bases in between. This CDR3 contains 14 residues. In germline, CDR1 is LGHNA, CDR2 YSLEER.

In regard to this clonotype: One junction end disagrees with the germline gene, perhaps due to a read error. V and J are TRBV9 and TRBJ2-1; no definite D call. CDR1 and CDR2 (germline): SGDLS, YYNGEE. CDR3 length: 15 residues. CDR3 sequence: CASSVNAFSYNEQLF. CDR3 coding DNA: TGTGCCAGCAGCGTAAATGCCTTCTCCTACAATGAGCAGCTCTTC.

At least ten counts were recorded for this clonotype. The chain recombines TRBV28 with TRBJ1-1, with D uncertain. The CDR3 sequence is 15 residues long. Trimming left V 4 bases short and J 0 bases short, with 12 bases between. Germline V gene sequence: CDR1 MDHEN, CDR2 SYDVKM. CDR3 sequence: CASSSPSPVNTEAFF. The CDR3 DNA is TGTGCCAGCAGTTCCCCATCCCCGGTGAACACTGAAGCTTTCTTT.